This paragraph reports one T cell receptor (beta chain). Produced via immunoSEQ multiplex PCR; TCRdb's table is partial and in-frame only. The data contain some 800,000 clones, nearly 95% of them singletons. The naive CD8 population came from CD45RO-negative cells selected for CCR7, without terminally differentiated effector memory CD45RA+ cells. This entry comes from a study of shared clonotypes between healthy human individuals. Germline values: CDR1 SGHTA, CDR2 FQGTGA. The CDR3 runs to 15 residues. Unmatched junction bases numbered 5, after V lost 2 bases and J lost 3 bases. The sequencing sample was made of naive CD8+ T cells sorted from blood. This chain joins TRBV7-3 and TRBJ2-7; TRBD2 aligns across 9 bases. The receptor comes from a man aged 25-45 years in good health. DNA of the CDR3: TGTGCCAGCAGCTTACGAGCGGGAGGCGACTACGAGCAGTACTTC. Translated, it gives CASSLRAGGDYEQYF.